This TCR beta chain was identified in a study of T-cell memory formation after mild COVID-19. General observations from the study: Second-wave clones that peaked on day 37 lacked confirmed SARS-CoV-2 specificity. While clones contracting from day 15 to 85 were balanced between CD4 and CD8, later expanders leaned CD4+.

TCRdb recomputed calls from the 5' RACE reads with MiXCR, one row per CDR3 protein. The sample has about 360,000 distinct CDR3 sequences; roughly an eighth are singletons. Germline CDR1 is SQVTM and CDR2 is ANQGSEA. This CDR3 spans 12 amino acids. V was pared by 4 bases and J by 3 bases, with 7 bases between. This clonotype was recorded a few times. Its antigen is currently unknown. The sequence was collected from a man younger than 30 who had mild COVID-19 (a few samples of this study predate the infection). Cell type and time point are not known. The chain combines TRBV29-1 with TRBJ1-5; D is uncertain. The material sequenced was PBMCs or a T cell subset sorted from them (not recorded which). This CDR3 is CSVAPDNQPQHF. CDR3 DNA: TGCAGCGTTGCCCCCGACAATCAGCCCCAGCATTTT.